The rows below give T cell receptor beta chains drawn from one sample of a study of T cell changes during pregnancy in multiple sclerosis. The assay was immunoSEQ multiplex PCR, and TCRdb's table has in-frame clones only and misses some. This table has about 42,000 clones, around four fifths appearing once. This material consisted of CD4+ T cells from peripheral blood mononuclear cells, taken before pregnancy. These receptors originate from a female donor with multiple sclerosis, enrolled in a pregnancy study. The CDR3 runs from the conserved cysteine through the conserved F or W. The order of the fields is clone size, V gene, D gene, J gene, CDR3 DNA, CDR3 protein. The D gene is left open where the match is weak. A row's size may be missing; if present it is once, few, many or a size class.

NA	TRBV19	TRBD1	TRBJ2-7	TGTGCCAGTAGTACCGGGACAGGGTACTACGAGCAGTACTTC	CASSTGTGYYEQYF
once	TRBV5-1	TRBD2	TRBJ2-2	TGCGCCAGCAGCTTTTTAGCGGGAGCAAACACCGGGGAGCTGTTTTTT	CASSFLAGANTGELFF
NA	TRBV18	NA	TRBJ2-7	TGTGCCAGCTCCCCCGGTTGGTCCTACGAGCAGTACTTC	CASSPGWSYEQYF
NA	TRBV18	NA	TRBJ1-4	TGTGCCAGCTCACTAAACAGAGCAACTAATGAAAAACTGTTTTTT	CASSLNRATNEKLFF
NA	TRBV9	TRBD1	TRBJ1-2	TGTGCCAGCAGCGTACCAGGGGGTGGCTACACCTTC	CASSVPGGGYTF
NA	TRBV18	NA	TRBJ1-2	TGTGCCAGCTCACCACCCTTATCTAACTATGGCTACACCTTC	CASSPPLSNYGYTF
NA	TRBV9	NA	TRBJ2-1	TGTGCCAGCAGCGCCGGCCCAGGGTTGTTAATCGAGCAGTTCTTC	CASSAGPGLLIEQFF
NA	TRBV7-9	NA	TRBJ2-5	TGTGCCGTCTCAAGGGACTTACAAGAGACCCAGTACTTC	CAVSRDLQETQYF
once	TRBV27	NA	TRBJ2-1	TGTGCCAGCGCACAGGGCAGGAATTACAATGAGCAGTTCTTC	CASAQGRNYNEQFF
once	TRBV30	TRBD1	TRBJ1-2	TGTGCCTGGAGTGTCGGGACAGCGCGGGGCTACACCTTC	CAWSVGTARGYTF
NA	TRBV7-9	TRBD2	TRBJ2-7	TGTGCCAGCAGCCGGACTAGCGGAACCTACGAGCAGTACTTC	CASSRTSGTYEQYF
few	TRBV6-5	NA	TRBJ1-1	TGTGCCAGCAGTTCGGACACGAACACTGAAGCTTTCTTT	CASSSDTNTEAFF
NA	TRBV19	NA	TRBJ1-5	TGTGCCAGTAGTCCTCAGGGTGCGGGCAATCAGCCCCAGCATTTT	CASSPQGAGNQPQHF
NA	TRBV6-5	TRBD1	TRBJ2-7	TGTGCCAGCGGCCGGGACAGGGAGTACGAGCAGTACTTC	CASGRDREYEQYF
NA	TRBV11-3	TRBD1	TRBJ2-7	TGTGCCAGCAGCTTAGGGGGGACAGGGAGCTCCTACGAGCAGTACTTC	CASSLGGTGSSYEQYF
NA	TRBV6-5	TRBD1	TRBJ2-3	TGTGCCAGCAGACGTCGGACAGGGGCGGAGTATTTT	CASRRRTGAEYF
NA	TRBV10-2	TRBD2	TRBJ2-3	TGCGCCAGCAGAACGGGAGGGCATGGAGATACGCAGTATTTT	CASRTGGHGDTQYF
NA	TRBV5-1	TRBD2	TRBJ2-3	TGCGCCAGCAGCTTGTGGGAGGGGAGCACAGATACGCAGTATTTT	CASSLWEGSTDTQYF
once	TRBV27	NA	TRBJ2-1	TGTGCCAGCAGTTTAATGGCAGACAATGAGCAGTTCTTC	CASSLMADNEQFF
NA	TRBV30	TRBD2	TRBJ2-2	TGTGCCTGGAGTTCGACTAGCGGCACTAGAGGAGCCGGGGAGCTGTTTTTT	CAWSSTSGTRGAGELFF
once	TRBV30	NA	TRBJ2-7	TGTGCCTGGAGCGTAGGGAGGCCGGGTGTGCAGTACTTC	CAWSVGRPGVQYF
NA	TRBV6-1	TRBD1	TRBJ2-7	TGTGCCAGCAGTCTTGGACAGGGGCCCTACGAGCAGTACTTC	CASSLGQGPYEQYF
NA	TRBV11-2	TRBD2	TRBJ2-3	TGTGCCAGCAGCTCTAGCGGGGGCACAGATACGCAGTATTTT	CASSSSGGTDTQYF
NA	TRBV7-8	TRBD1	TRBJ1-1	TGTGCCAGCAGCTTAGTGACAGGGGGCGATATGAACACTGAAGCTTTCTTT	CASSLVTGGDMNTEAFF
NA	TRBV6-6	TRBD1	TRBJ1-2	TGTGCCAGCAGTTACCCGGCAGGACAGGGTAACGGGGGCTACACCTTC	CASSYPAGQGNGGYTF
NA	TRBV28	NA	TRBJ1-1	TGTGCCAGCAGAGAACAAGTGGGGAAAGGGCTTTATCAGGGGAACCACATGAACACTGAAGCTTTCTTT	CASREQVGKGLYQGNHMNTEAFF
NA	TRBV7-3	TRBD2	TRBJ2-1	TGTGCCAGCAGCTCACTATCCGGGACTAGTCTGTTCTTC	CASSSLSGTSLFF
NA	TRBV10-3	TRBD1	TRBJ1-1	TGTGCCATCAGGGGGGACAGGGCCGGGACTGAAGCTTTCTTT	CAIRGDRAGTEAFF
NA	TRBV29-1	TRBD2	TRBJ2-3	TGCAGCGGACGGACTAGCGGGACCGGAGATACGCAGTATTTT	CSGRTSGTGDTQYF
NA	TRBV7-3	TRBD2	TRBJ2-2	TGTGCCAGCAGAGGAGCGGGGGCTACGAACACCGGGGAGCTGTTTTTT	CASRGAGATNTGELFF
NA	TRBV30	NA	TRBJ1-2	TGTGCCTGGAGTGATATGGGGGGGGCGAACTATGGCTACACCTTC	CAWSDMGGANYGYTF
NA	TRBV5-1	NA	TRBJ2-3	TGCGCCAGCAGCCCCGAGGGACTTCCCGGTTCAGATACGCAGTATTTT	CASSPEGLPGSDTQYF
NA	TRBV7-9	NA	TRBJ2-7	TGTGCCAGCAGCCCCCACACCTGGGTAGCGGAACTCTGGACTTACGAGCAGTACTTC	CASSPHTWVAELWTYEQYF
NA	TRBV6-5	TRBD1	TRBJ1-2	TGTGCCAGCTGGACAGGGGATTATGGCTACACCTTC	CASWTGDYGYTF
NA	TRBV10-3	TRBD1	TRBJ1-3	TGTGCCATCAGGACAGGGGAGACTGGAAACACCATATATTTT	CAIRTGETGNTIYF
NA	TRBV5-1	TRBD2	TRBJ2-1	TGCGCCAGCAGCTTTAGCGGGGGGTCGGATGAGCAGTTCTTC	CASSFSGGSDEQFF
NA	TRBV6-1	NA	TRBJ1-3	TGTGCCAGCAGTGAAGACGCCTACTCTGGAAACACCATATATTTT	CASSEDAYSGNTIYF
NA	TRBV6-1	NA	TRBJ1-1	TGTGCCAGCCAATTGGCGGAGAACACTGAAGCTTTCTTT	CASQLAENTEAFF
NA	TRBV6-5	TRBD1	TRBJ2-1	TGTGCCAGCAGTTACCGCTCGGGACAGGGCGTGGAGCAGTTCTTC	CASSYRSGQGVEQFF
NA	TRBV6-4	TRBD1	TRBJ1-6	TGTGCCAGCAGTCGGACAGGGGGATCACCCCTCCACTTT	CASSRTGGSPLHF
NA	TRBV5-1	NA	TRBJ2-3	TGCGCCAGCAGCTTGGTCCGGGACACTGTCATGGATACGCAGTATTTT	CASSLVRDTVMDTQYF
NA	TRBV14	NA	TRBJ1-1	TGTGCCAGCAGCCTTACAGGGTTGTCTGAAGCTTTCTTT	CASSLTGLSEAFF
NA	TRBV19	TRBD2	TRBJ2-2	TGTGCCAGTAGTATTCTTCTAGCGGGATGGGGTACCGGGGAGCTGTTTTTT	CASSILLAGWGTGELFF
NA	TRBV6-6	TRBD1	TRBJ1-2	TGTGCCAGCAGCGACAGGGACTATGGCTACACCTTC	CASSDRDYGYTF
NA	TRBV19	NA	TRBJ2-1	TGTGCCAGTAGCCAGGCAGGGGTGGACTACAATGAGCAGTTCTTC	CASSQAGVDYNEQFF
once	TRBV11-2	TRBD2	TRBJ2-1	TGTGCCAGCAGCTTAATTACCGGGAGGGCCCTCTACAATGAGCAGTTCTTC	CASSLITGRALYNEQFF
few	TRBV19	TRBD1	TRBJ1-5	TGTGCCAGTACCCAAGACAGGGCCGATCAGCCCCAGCATTTT	CASTQDRADQPQHF
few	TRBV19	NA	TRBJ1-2	TGTGCCAGTAGCCGGTACTATGGCTACACCTTC	CASSRYYGYTF
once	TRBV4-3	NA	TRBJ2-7	TGCGCCAGCAGACAGCATATAACAGGTCATAATGGCGAGCAGTACTTC	CASRQHITGHNGEQYF
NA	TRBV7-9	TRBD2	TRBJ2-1	TGTGCCAGCAGCTTCGGGCGGGGGGGCTTCGATGAGCAGTTCTTC	CASSFGRGGFDEQFF
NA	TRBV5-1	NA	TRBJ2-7	TGCGCCAGCAGCTTTCCCGGTATCTACGAGCAGTACTTC	CASSFPGIYEQYF